This T cell receptor beta chain was sequenced for a study of T-cell reconstitution after alpha-beta-depleted transplantation in children (dated by TCRdb to the mid-2010s). About the investigation overall: The study quantitatively tracked T-cell immune reconstitution after TCRalphabeta/CD19-depleted allogeneic hematopoietic cell transplantation in children using TCR repertoire profiling. Results the study describes overall, beyond this receptor: The apparently early recovery of alphabetaT-cell counts about two months after transplant reportedly depended on only several hundred rapidly expanded clones that came from non-depleted graft cells. Over subsequent months, a decline in hyperexpanded clone frequencies was noted, and after one year, T-cell counts and TCRbeta diversity were mostly ascribed to newly produced T cells. In some patients, the high TCRbeta diversity seen at day 60 was put down to recipient T cells and intrathymic progenitors that had survived conditioning.

The treatment or condition label of this sample denotes: allogeneic hematopoietic cell transplantation with graft depleted of TCRalphabeta T cells and CD19 B cells. The transplant recipients were children given TCRalphabeta/CD19-depleted allogeneic hematopoietic cell grafts. This clonotype was picked up a small number of times. There is no known antigen for this receptor. Base qualities are not provided; no much larger clone lies one nucleotide away. V loses 0 bases at its end and J loses 4 bases; junction bases beyond the gene matches: 8. Inclusive of the bounding cysteine and phenylalanine, the CDR3 is 17 residues long. Only CDR3 DNA is held: 51 bases, read in frame from base 1. CDR1 and CDR2, looked up from the germline V gene (reference sequence), are LNHNV and YYDKDF. Libraries were made using PCR. Sequencing relied on an Illumina HiSeq 2500. Molecular barcoding was employed in the preparation of TCR libraries, with unique molecular identifiers being used to normalize TCRbeta repertoire quantification. The raw public reads went through TCRdb reprocessing: fastp at Q25, MiXCR clone calling, in-frame beta chains kept. Under each unique CDR3 protein, matching rows form one entry showing the most common genes and DNA. The sample profile shows more than 200,000 distinct CDR3 sequences; roughly 25% of them were found once. Of the sample, roughly 2.6% falls within the top ten clones.

The sequence was collected from a girl under 10 years old with Fanconi anemia, due to receive a stem cell transplant. The rearranged segments are TRBV15 and TRBJ2-2, and TRBD2 matches 7 of the central bases. The material was PBMCs, obtained before TCRalphabeta/CD19-depleted stem cell transplant. The DNA sequence is given as TGTGCCACCAGCAGAGATATCGGACTAGTTGCCACCGGGGAGCTGTTTTTT. The encoded protein is CATSRDIGLVATGELFF.